Shown below are 17 T cell receptor beta chains from a single sample sequenced in a study of cytomegalovirus exposure and HLA in healthy donors. Sequenced by immunoSEQ multiplex PCR; TCRdb stores in-frame clones only, minus some. Altogether more than 65,000 clones are present, about 92% being singletons, with the ten largest covering 0.55% to 0.8%. The sequenced sample was PBMCs. These receptors were collected from a man in his late teens or twenties in good health and CMV-seronegative.

The J gene is TRBJ2-1, the V gene TRBV6-1; 8 bases agree with TRBD2. CDR1 is MNHNS, CDR2 SASEGT, per germline. With 2 bases clipped from V and 0 bases from J, the junction kept 0 bases outside the gene matches. The CDR3 has 15 amino acids. CDR3 region: CASSESGGSYNEQFF. Here the CDR3 DNA reads TGTGCCAGCAGTGAAAGCGGGGGCTCCTACAATGAGCAGTTCTTC.

The V call is TRBV19, the J call TRBJ1-5, with 8 bases fitting TRBD1. The CDR3 totals 15 residues. With 4 bases clipped from V and 7 bases from J, the junction kept 9 bases outside the gene matches. CDR1 is LNHDA, CDR2 SQIVND, per germline (reference sequence). The CDR3 spells CASSTGQGDGQPQHF. CDR3 DNA: TGTGCCAGTAGTACCGGACAGGGCGATGGGCAGCCCCAGCATTTT.

CDR3 coding DNA: TGTGCCAGCAGCGGGGGACTAGGAGCGACCCAGTACTTC. This encodes CASSGGLGATQYF. The chain uses TRBV5-4 and TRBJ2-5; 8 bases map to TRBD2. The CDR3 runs 13 residues. Per germline, CDR1 SGHNT and CDR2 YYREEE (reference sequence). Trimming removed 4 bases from V and 7 bases from J; junction bases left unmatched: 6. Based on the CDR3 plus reference TRBV5-4 and TRBJ2-5, the full variable domain is ETGVTQSPTHLIKTRGQQVTLRCSSQSGHNTVSWYQQALGQGPQFIFQYYREEENGRGNFPPRFSGLQFPNYSSELNVNALELDDSALYLCASSGGLGATQYFGPGTRLLVL.

The V and J genes are TRBV7-2 and TRBJ2-7; 12 bases fit TRBD2. CDR3 size: 15 residues. The junction had 8 bases not matched to a gene; V was cut back by 7 bases and J by 4 bases. The germline CDR1 and CDR2 sequences are SGHTA and FQGNSA. This CDR3 reads CASKATSGRFYEQYF. CDR3 bases: TGTGCCAGCAAGGCTACTAGCGGGAGGTTTTACGAGCAGTACTTC. The whole variable domain, filled in from reference TRBV7-2 and TRBJ2-7, reads GAGVSQSPSNKVTEKGKDVELRCDPISGHTALYWYRQSLGQGLEFLIYFQGNSAPDKSGLPSDRFSAERTGGSVSTLTIQRTQQEDSAVYLCASKATSGRFYEQYFGPGTRLTVT.

This chain joins TRBV7-2 and TRBJ2-1; no clear D. V lost 1 base, J lost 5 bases, and 6 bases lay in between. The CDR3 consists of 13 residues. Per germline, CDR1 SGHTA and CDR2 FQGNSA. CDR3 nucleotide sequence: TGTGCCAGCAGCTTAGACGGAGACAATGAGCAGTTCTTC. It translates to CASSLDGDNEQFF.

The J gene is TRBJ2-7, the V gene TRBV5-6; TRBD1 aligns across 9 bases. Germline V gives CDR1 SGHDT, CDR2 YYEEEE. The CDR3 loop spans 13 amino acids. J gave up 4 bases and V 3 bases, and 2 bases lay outside the gene matches. The DNA for the CDR3 is TGTGCCAGCAGCTGGACAGGGGAGTACGAGCAGTACTTC. Amino acid sequence: CASSWTGEYEQYF.

This clone was counted a single time. This chain uses TRBV5-1 with TRBJ2-1; D is perhaps TRBD2 (5 bases). Germline V lookup: CDR1 SGHRS, CDR2 YFSETQ. With 4 bases removed from V and 9 bases from J, the gap between germline ends came to 14 bases. This CDR3 has 13 amino acids. The CDR3 sequence is CASSLSGGSEQFF. The CDR3 nucleotides read TGCGCCAGCAGCCTGTCTGGTGGGAGTGAGCAGTTCTTC.

This chain connects TRBV5-4 to TRBJ2-5; D remains unclear. CDR1 and CDR2 (germline): SGHNT, YYREEE (reference sequence). The CDR3 totals 13 residues. V was shortened by 2 bases and J by 5 bases, with 10 bases between the two germline ends. This chain's CDR3 is CASSLQNTETQYF. The CDR3 bases are TGTGCCAGCAGCTTACAAAATACGGAGACCCAGTACTTC.

The rearrangement links TRBV6-5 to TRBJ1-1; D is possibly TRBD1 (6 bases). This CDR3 region has 13 residues. V gave up 5 bases and J gave up 1 base, with 8 bases separating them. CDR1 is MNHEY and CDR2 is SVGAGI in the germline V gene. This chain's CDR3 is CASSGGQNTEAFF. The CDR3 region has the DNA TGTGCCAGCAGTGGGGGACAGAACACTGAAGCTTTCTTT.

This chain connects TRBV7-9 to TRBJ2-2, with a tentative D call TRBD2 (6 bases). V gave up 3 bases and J gave up 0 bases, with 14 bases separating them. The germline V gene has CDR1 SEHNR and CDR2 FQNEAQ (reference sequence). The CDR3 contains 17 residues. CDR3 bases: TGTGCCAGCAGCTTTCCTTTAGCGGATCCGAACACCGGGGAGCTGTTTTTT. Translation gives CASSFPLADPNTGELFF. The entire variable domain, with the rest obtained from reference TRBV7-9 and TRBJ2-2, is as follows: DTGVSQNPRHKITKRGQNVTFRCDPISEHNRLYWYRQTLGQGPEFLTYFQNEAQLEKSRLLSDRFSAERPKGSFSTLEIQRTEQGDSAMYLCASSFPLADPNTGELFFGEGSRLTVL.

The V call is TRBV5-1, the J call TRBJ1-2; D is perhaps TRBD1 (6 bases). Trimming removed 4 bases from V and 2 bases from J, with 15 bases in between. This CDR3 comprises 15 residues. The germline CDR1 and CDR2 sequences are SGHRS and YFSETQ. The CDR3 nucleotides read TGCGCCAGCAGCCCCCGGACAGAAACCAACTATGGCTACACCTTC. It codes for CASSPRTETNYGYTF.

This clone was seen a single time. The V and J genes are TRBV7-6 and TRBJ2-1, with D maybe TRBD2 (7 bases). The length of the CDR3 is 15 residues. CDR1 SGHVS and CDR2 FNYEAQ come from the germline V gene. The germline V and J ends were trimmed by 5 bases and 3 bases, with 14 bases remaining between them. The CDR3 reads CASSRGSSGYNEQFF. CDR3 coding DNA: TGTGCCAGCAGCAGGGGGTCTAGCGGCTACAATGAGCAGTTCTTC.

The chain has TRBV7-9 and TRBJ1-4, with D maybe TRBD1 (5 bases). This CDR3 has 16 residues. Germline V gives CDR1 SEHNR, CDR2 FQNEAQ (reference sequence). Trimming pared 5 bases from V and 4 bases from J, leaving 17 bases between. The DNA of the CDR3 is TGTGCCAGCAGCCCGACTAGCGACAGACTTAATGAAAAACTGTTTTTT. It codes for CASSPTSDRLNEKLFF.

The chain employs TRBV5-6 and TRBJ2-7; possible D gene TRBD2, 6 bases. The CDR3 is 14 amino acids. Between the trimmed V and J ends, which lost 3 bases and 2 bases, there was a span of 12 bases. CDR1 and CDR2 (germline): SGHDT, YYEEEE. The CDR3 nucleotides are TGTGCCAGCAGCTCTGGGGACTCGACCTACGAGCAGTACTTC. Amino acids: CASSSGDSTYEQYF.

This clone occurred a few times. This chain joins TRBV5-1 and TRBJ1-2, with 10 bases lining up with TRBD1. Trimming at V came to 5 bases and at J to 8 bases, leaving 6 bases not matched to a gene. The CDR3 loop spans 13 amino acids. In germline, CDR1 is SGHRS, CDR2 YFSETQ. CDR3 DNA: TGCGCCAGCAGGCCCGGGACAGGGGAAGGCTACACCTTC. Protein: CASRPGTGEGYTF.

This chain joins TRBV25-1 and TRBJ1-1; TRBD1 matches 7 bases. After removal of 5 bases from V and 0 bases from J, the junction contained 9 bases not matched to a gene. The CDR3 spans 16 residues. Per germline, CDR1 MGHDK and CDR2 SYGVNS. The CDR3 here is CASSQTGWWMNTEAFF. CDR3 coding DNA: TGTGCCAGCAGTCAGACAGGGTGGTGGATGAACACTGAAGCTTTCTTT.

The chain employs TRBV6-1 and TRBJ2-7; 9 bases match TRBD1. Germline assignment: CDR1 MNHNS and CDR2 SASEGT. CDR3 length: 14 residues. The J segment lost 5 bases and the V segment lost 6 bases, leaving 8 bases of the junction unmatched. CDR3: CASRNTGGSDEQYF. The CDR3 nucleotides read TGTGCCAGCAGAAACACAGGGGGCAGCGACGAGCAGTACTTC.